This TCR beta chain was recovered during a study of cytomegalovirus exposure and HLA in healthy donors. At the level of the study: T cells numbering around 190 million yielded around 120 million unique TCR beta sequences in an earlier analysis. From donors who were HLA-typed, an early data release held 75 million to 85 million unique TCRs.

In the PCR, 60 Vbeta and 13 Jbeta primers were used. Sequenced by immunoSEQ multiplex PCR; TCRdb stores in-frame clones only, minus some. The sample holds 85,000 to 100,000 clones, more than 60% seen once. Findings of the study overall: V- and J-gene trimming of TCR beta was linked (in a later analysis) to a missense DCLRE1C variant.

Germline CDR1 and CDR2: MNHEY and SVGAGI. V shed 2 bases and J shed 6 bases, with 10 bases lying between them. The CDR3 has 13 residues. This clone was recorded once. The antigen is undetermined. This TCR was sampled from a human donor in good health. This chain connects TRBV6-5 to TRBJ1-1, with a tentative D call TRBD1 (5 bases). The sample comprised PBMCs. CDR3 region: CASSYGTFSEAFF. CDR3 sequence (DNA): TGTGCCAGCAGTTACGGGACTTTCTCTGAAGCTTTCTTT.